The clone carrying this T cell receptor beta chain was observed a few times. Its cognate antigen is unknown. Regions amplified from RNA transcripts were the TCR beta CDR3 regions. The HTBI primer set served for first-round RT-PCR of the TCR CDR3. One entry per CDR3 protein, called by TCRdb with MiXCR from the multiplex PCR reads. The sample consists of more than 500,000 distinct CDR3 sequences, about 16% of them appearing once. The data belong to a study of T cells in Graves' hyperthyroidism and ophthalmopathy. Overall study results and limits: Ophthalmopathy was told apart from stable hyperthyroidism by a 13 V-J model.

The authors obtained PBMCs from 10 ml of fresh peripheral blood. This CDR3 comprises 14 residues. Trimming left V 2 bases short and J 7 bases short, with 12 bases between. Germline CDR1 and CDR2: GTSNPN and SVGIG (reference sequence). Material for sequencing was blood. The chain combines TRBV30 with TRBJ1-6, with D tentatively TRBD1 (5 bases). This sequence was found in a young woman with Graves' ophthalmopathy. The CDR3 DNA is TGTGCCTGGAGTAATGGACAAGGCAATTCACCCCTCCACTTT. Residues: CAWSNGQGNSPLHF. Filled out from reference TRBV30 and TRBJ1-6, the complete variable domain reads SQTIHQWPATLVQPVGSPLSLECTVEGTSNPNLYWYRQAAGRGLQLLFYSVGIGQISSEVPQNLSASRPQDRQFILSSKKLLLSDSGFYLCAWSNGQGNSPLHFGNGTRLTVT.